Listed below are T cell receptor beta chains from one sample, sequenced in a study of human T cells and chemical hapten exposure. TCRdb called the RACE reads again in MiXCR, with one record for every CDR3 protein. The sample gives 75,000 to 95,000 distinct CDR3 sequences, 11% of which show up once; under 2.5% is in the top ten. Sample: whole blood, taken in connection with sensitization to the hapten diphenylcyclopropenone (DPC). The receptor set was obtained from a man between 35 and 55 years old with alopecia areata. Some clones in this sample may be carry-over from other donors' samples. Both conserved end residues are part of each CDR3. Fields, in order: D gene, CDR3 length, V gene, J gene, clone size, CDR3 DNA, CDR3 protein. The D gene is left open where the match is weak. Clone sizes are given selectively: once, few, many, or a class where the clone is expanded.

TRBD2,13,TRBV5-1,TRBJ2-1,many,TGCGCCAGCGCTAGCGGGAGGGTTGGTGAGCAGTTCTTC,CASASGRVGEQFF
-,13,TRBV7-2,TRBJ1-2,many,TGTGCCAGCAGCTTAGCAGGGAAGGACGGCTACACCTTC,CASSLAGKDGYTF
-,11,TRBV30,TRBJ2-2,few,TGTGCCTGGGGTTCTCCCGGGGAGCTGTTTTTT,CAWGSPGELFF
-,16,TRBV9,TRBJ2-1,-,TGTGCCAGCAGCGTAGTAGGTAGCACTGGATACAATGAGCAGTTCTTC,CASSVVGSTGYNEQFF
-,13,TRBV3-1,TRBJ2-3,many,TGTGCCAGCAGCCGTCCGACCACAGATACGCAGTATTTT,CASSRPTTDTQYF
-,14,TRBV6-2/TRBV6-3,TRBJ2-1,-,TGTGCCAGCAGCCGCGGGGCCTGGGGCAATGAGCAGTTCTTC,CASSRGAWGNEQFF
-,14,TRBV12-3/TRBV12-4,TRBJ2-5,many,TGTGCCAACAGCAGTCTAGAGGACCAAGAGACCCAGTACTTC,CANSSLEDQETQYF
TRBD2,15,TRBV7-2,TRBJ2-3,few,TGTGCCAGCAGCCCGGCTAGCGGGAGTTATGATACGCAGTATTTT,CASSPASGSYDTQYF
TRBD1,15,TRBV6-6,TRBJ2-2,few,TGTGCCAGCAGTTTCGGGACAGGGTTACTCGGGGAGCTGTTTTTT,CASSFGTGLLGELFF
TRBD1,15,TRBV12-3/TRBV12-4,TRBJ2-1,-,TGTGCCAGCACCCTGTGGGGACAGGGGGCTGGTGAGCAGTTCTTC,CASTLWGQGAGEQFF
-,15,TRBV9,TRBJ1-1,few,TGTGCCAGCAGCCCACCAGGGGCCCGGAACACTGAAGCTTTCTTT,CASSPPGARNTEAFF
TRBD2,15,TRBV6-2/TRBV6-3,TRBJ2-1,once,TGTGCCAGCAGTTACTTTAGCGGGCTTTACAATGAGCAGTTCTTC,CASSYFSGLYNEQFF
TRBD2,20,TRBV24-1,TRBJ2-1,few,TGTGCCACCAGTGATTCCGAAGGCCGGATCTTAGCGGGAGGAAAAAATGAGCAGTTCTTC,CATSDSEGRILAGGKNEQFF
-,13,TRBV29-1,TRBJ2-7,-,TGCAGCGTTGGGTTGGGCCGCTCCTACGAGCAGTACTTC,CSVGLGRSYEQYF
TRBD2,15,TRBV11-2,TRBJ2-2,many,TGTGCCAGCAGCCCTAGCGGGAGATTCCCCGGGGAGCTGTTTTTT,CASSPSGRFPGELFF
-,12,TRBV5-1,TRBJ1-1,many,TGCGCCAGCAGCTTGGCCGGGGCTAAAGCTTTCTTT,CASSLAGAKAFF
-,13,TRBV29-1,TRBJ2-5,few,TGCAGCGTTGGCATCGGGAACCGGGAGACCCAGTACTTC,CSVGIGNRETQYF
TRBD1,14,TRBV7-9,TRBJ1-5,many,TGTGCCAGCAGCCAAGGACAGGGGCATCAGCCCCAGCATTTT,CASSQGQGHQPQHF
TRBD2,16,TRBV7-6,TRBJ2-5,few,TGTGCCAGCAGCCCGAAGTTTAGCGGGAGAGAAGAGACCCAGTACTTC,CASSPKFSGREETQYF
-,14,TRBV23-1,TRBJ1-1,-,TGCGCCAGCAGTCAACGTCGGCTGAACACTGAAGCTTTCTTT,CASSQRRLNTEAFF
TRBD1,14,TRBV7-3,TRBJ2-1,few,TGTGCCAGCAGCTCCGGGACAGGGGTAGGTGAGCAGTTCTTC,CASSSGTGVGEQFF
-,14,TRBV7-9,TRBJ2-7,many,TGTGCCAGCAGCTTGAGTCAGAACTCCTACGAGCAGTACTTC,CASSLSQNSYEQYF
-,14,TRBV7-9,TRBJ1-1,-,TGTGCCAGCAGCTTAGACGGTGGGACGGTTGAAGCTTTCTTT,CASSLDGGTVEAFF
TRBD1,15,TRBV7-6,TRBJ2-2,-,TGTGCCAGCAGCTTAGATAGGGGGCTTACCGGGGAGCTGTTTTTT,CASSLDRGLTGELFF
-,15,TRBV5-1,TRBJ2-7,-,TGCGCCAGCAGCTTGGGACCAGAAAGGAGCTACGAGCAGTACTTC,CASSLGPERSYEQYF